This T cell receptor beta chain was captured by sequencing in a study of cytomegalovirus exposure and HLA in healthy donors. In the PCR, 60 Vbeta and 13 Jbeta primers were used. Libraries were prepared by immunoSEQ multiplex PCR; TCRdb keeps only in-frame clonotypes and omits some of them. The sample holds 150,000 to 170,000 clones, 80% seen once. Sequencing was performed on PBMCs. This clonotype originated in a man aged 25-45 years in good health and CMV-seropositive.

The CDR3 DNA sequence: TGTGCCAGCAGGCCTCAGGGGTTTAGACAGCCCCAGCATTTT. It codes for CASRPQGFRQPQHF. J is TRBJ1-5 and V is TRBV28; D might be TRBD1 (6 bases). Trimming pared 6 bases from V and 7 bases from J, leaving 16 bases between. Germline loops: CDR1 MDHEN, CDR2 SYDVKM. This CDR3 is built from 14 residues.